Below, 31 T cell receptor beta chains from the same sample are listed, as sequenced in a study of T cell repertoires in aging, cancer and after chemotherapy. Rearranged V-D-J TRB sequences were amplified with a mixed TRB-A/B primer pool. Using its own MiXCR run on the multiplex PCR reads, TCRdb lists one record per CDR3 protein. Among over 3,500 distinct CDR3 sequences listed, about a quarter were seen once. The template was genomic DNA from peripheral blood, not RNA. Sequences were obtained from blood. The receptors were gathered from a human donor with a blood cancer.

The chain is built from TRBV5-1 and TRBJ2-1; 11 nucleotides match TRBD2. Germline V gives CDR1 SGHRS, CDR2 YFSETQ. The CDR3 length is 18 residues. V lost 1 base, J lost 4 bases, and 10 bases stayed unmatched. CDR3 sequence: CASSLITSGRGMYNEQFF. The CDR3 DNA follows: TGCGCCAGCAGCTTGATCACTAGCGGGAGAGGGATGTACAATGAGCAGTTCTTC.

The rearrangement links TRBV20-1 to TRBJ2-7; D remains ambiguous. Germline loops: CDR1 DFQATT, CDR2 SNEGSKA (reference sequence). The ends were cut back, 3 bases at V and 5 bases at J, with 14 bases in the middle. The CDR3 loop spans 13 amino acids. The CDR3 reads CSASSRSTHEQYF. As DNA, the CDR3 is TGCAGTGCTAGTTCCAGATCCACCCACGAGCAGTACTTC.

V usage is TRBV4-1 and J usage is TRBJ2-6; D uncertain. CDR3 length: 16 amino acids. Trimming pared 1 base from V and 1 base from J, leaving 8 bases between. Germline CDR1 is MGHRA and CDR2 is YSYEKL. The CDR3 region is CASSQVQLSGANVLTF. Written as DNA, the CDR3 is TGCGCCAGCAGCCAAGTACAGCTATCTGGGGCCAACGTCCTGACTTTC.

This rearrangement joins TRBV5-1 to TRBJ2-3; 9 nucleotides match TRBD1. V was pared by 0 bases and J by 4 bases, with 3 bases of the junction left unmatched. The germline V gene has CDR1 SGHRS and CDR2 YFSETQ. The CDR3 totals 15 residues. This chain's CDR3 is CASSLDRGRSDTQYF. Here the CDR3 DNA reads TGCGCCAGCAGCTTGGACAGGGGGCGCTCAGATACGCAGTATTTT.

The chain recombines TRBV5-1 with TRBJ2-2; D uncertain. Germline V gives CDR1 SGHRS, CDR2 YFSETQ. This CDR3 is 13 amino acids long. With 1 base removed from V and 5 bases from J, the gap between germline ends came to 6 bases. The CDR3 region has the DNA TGCGCCAGCAGCTTGCCCGGTACCGGGGAGCTGTTTTTT. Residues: CASSLPGTGELFF.

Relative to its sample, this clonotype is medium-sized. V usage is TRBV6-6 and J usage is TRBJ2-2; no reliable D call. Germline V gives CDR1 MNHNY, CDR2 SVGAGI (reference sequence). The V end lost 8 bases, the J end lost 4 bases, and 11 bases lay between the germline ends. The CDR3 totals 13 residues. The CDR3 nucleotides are TGTGCCAGCGGGTACTACGGCACCGGGGAGCTGTTTTTT. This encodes CASGYYGTGELFF.

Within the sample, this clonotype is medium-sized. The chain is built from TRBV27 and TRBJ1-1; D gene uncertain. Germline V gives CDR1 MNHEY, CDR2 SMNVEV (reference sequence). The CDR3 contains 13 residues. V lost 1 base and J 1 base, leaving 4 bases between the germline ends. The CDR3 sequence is CASSLYSNTEAFF. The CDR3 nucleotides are TGTGCCAGCAGTTTATACTCGAACACTGAAGCTTTCTTT.

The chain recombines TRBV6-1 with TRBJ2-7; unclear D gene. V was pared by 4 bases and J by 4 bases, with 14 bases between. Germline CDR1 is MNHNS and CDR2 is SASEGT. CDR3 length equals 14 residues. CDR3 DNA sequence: TGTGCCAGCAGTGGGAGTCACAGCAGGTACGAGCAGTACTTC. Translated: CASSGSHSRYEQYF.

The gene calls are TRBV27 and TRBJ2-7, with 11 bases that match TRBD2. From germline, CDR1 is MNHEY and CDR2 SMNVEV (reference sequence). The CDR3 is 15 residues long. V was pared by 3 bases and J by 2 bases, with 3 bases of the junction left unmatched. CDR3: CASSFTSGRTYEQYF. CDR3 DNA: TGTGCCAGCAGTTTCACTAGCGGGAGAACCTACGAGCAGTACTTC.

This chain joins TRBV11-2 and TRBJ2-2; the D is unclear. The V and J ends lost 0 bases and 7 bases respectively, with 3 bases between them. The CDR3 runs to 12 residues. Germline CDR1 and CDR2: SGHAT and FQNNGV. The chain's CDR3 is CASSLDLGELFF. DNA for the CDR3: TGTGCCAGCAGCTTAGATCTCGGGGAGCTGTTTTTT.

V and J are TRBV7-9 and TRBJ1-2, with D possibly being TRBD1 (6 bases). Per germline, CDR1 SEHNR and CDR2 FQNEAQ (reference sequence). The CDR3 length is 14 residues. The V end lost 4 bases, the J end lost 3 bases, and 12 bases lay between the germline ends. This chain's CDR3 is CASSYKQGYYGYTF. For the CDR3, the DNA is TGTGCCAGCAGCTACAAACAGGGCTACTATGGCTACACCTTC.

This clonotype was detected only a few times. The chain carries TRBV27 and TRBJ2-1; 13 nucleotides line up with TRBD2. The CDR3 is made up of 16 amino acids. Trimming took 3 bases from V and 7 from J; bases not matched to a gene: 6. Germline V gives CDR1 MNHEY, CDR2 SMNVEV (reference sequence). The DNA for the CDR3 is TGTGCCAGCAGTTTTTGGACTAGCGGGAGCAAGAATGAGCAGTTCTTC. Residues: CASSFWTSGSKNEQFF.

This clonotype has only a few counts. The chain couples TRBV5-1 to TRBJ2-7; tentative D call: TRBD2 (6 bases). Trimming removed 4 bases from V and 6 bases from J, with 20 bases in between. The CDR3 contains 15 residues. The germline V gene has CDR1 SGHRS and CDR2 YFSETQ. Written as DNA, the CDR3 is TGCGCCAGCAGCCTGGGTCGCCAATTCGGGAGCGAGCAGTACTTC. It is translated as CASSLGRQFGSEQYF.

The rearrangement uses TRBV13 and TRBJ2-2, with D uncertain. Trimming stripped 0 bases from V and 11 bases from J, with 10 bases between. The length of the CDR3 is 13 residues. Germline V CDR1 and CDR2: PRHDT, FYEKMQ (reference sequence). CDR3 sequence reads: CASSLGGRVELFF. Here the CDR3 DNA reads TGTGCCAGCAGCTTAGGGGGTAGGGTAGAGCTGTTTTTT.

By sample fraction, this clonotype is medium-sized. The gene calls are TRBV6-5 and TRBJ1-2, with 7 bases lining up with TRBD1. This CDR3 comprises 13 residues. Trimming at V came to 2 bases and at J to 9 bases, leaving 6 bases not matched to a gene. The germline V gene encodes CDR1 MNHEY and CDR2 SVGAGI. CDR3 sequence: CASSYTRQGSYTF. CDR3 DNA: TGTGCCAGCAGTTACACAAGACAGGGAAGCTACACCTTC.

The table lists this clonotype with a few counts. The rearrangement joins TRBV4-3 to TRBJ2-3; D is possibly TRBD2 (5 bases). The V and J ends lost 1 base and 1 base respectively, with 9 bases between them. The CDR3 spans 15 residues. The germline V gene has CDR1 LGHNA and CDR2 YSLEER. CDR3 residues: CASSQGWGGTDTQYF. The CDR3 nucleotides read TGCGCCAGCAGCCAAGGATGGGGAGGCACAGATACGCAGTATTTT.

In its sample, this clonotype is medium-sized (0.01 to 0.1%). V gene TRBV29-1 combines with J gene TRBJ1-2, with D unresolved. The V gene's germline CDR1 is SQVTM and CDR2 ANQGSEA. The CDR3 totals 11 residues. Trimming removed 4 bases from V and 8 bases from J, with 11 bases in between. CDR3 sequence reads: CSVVLGRGYTF. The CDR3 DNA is TGCAGCGTTGTATTAGGGAGGGGCTACACCTTC.

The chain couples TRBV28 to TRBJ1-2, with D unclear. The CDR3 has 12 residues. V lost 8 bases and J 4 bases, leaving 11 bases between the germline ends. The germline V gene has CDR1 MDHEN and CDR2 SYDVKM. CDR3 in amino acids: CASEKGFYGYTF. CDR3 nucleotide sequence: TGTGCCAGCGAGAAAGGGTTCTATGGCTACACCTTC.

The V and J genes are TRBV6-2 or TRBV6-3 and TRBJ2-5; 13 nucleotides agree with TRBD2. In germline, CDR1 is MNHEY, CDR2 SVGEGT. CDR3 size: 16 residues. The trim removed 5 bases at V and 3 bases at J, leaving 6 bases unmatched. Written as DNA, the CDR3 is TGTGCCAGCAGTCGCGCCGGGACTAGCGGGGAAGAGACCCAGTACTTC. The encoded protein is CASSRAGTSGEETQYF.

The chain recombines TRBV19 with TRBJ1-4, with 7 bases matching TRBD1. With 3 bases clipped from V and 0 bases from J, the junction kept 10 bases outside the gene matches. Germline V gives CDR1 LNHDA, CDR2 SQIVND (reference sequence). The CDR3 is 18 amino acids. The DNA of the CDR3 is TGTGCCAGTAGTATGGGGGACGGGACAGCTGCAACTAATGAAAAACTGTTTTTT. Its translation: CASSMGDGTAATNEKLFF.

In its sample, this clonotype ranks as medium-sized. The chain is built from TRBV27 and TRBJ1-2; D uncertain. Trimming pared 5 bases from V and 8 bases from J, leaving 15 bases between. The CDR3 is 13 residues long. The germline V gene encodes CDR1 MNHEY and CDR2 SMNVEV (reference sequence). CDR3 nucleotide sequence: TGTGCCAGCAGTCCCACCCTGGCTAGCGGCTACACCTTC. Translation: CASSPTLASGYTF.

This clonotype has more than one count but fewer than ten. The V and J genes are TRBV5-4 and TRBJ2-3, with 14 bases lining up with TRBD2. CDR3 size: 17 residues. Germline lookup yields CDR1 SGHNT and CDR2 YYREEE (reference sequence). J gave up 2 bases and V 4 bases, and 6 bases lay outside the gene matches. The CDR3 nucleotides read TGTGCCAGCAGCGACCGACTAGCGGGAGGGTACACAGATACGCAGTATTTT. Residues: CASSDRLAGGYTDTQYF.

The CDR3 nucleotides read TGTGCCAGCAGCTTTTCAGCCAGAGTAAACACTGAAGCTTTCTTT. It specifies CASSFSARVNTEAFF. The chain combines TRBV5-6 with TRBJ1-1; D not certain. Per germline, CDR1 SGHDT and CDR2 YYEEEE. This CDR3 comprises 15 residues. Deletions cut 2 bases from V and 2 bases from J, with 13 bases between. The entire variable domain, with the rest obtained from reference TRBV5-6 and TRBJ1-1, is as follows: DAGVTQSPTHLIKTRGQQVTLRCSPKSGHDTVSWYQQALGQGPQFIFQYYEEEERQRGNFPDRFSGHQFPNYSSELNVNALLLGDSALYLCASSFSARVNTEAFFGQGTRLTVV.

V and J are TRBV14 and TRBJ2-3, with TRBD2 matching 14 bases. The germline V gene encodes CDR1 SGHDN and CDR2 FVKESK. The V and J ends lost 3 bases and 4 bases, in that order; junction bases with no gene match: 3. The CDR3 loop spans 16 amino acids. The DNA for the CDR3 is TGTGCCAGCAGCCAGACTAGCGGGAGGGCCCCAGATACGCAGTATTTT. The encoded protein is CASSQTSGRAPDTQYF. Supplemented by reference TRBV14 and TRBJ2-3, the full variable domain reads EAGVTQFPSHSVIEKGQTVTLRCDPISGHDNLYWYRRVMGKEIKFLLHFVKESKQDESGMPNNRFLAERTGGTYSTLKVQPAELEDSGVYFCASSQTSGRAPDTQYFGPGTRLTVL.

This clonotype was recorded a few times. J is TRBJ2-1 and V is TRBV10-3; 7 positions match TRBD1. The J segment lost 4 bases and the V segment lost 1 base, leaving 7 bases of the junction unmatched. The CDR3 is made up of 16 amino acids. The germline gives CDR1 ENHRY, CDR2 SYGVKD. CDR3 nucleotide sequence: TGTGCCATCAGTGAGTTGCAGACAGGGAAATACAATGAGCAGTTCTTC. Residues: CAISELQTGKYNEQFF.

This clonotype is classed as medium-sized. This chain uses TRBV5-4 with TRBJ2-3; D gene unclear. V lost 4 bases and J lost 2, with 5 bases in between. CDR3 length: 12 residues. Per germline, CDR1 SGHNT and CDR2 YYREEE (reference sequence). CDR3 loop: CASSLFTDTQYF. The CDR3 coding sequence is TGTGCCAGCAGCCTGTTCACAGATACGCAGTATTTT. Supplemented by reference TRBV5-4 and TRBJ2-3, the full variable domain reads ETGVTQSPTHLIKTRGQQVTLRCSSQSGHNTVSWYQQALGQGPQFIFQYYREEENGRGNFPPRFSGLQFPNYSSELNVNALELDDSALYLCASSLFTDTQYFGPGTRLTVL.

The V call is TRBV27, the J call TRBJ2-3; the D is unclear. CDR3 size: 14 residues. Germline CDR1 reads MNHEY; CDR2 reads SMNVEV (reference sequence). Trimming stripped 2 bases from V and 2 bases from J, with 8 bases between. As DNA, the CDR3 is TGTGCCAGCAGTTTAGAACACAACACAGATACGCAGTATTTT. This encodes CASSLEHNTDTQYF.

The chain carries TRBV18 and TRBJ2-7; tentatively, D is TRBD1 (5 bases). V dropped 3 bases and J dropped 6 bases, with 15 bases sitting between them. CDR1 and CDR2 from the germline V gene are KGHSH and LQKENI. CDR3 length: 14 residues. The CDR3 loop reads CASSPQEFQGEQYF. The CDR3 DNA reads TGTGCCAGCTCACCGCAAGAGTTTCAGGGCGAGCAGTACTTC.

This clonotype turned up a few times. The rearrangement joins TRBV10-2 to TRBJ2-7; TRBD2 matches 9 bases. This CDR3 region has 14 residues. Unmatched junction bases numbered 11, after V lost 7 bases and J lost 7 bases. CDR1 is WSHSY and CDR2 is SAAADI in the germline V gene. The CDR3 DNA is TGCGCCAGCACTTCTGCGGGAGGGGGTTATGAGCAGTACTTC. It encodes CASTSAGGGYEQYF.

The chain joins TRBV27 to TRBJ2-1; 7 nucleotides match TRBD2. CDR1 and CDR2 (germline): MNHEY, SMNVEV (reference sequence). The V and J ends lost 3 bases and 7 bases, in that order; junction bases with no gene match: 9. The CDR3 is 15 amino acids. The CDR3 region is CASSFAGAGSNEQFF. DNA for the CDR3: TGTGCCAGCAGTTTCGCGGGAGCCGGTAGTAATGAGCAGTTCTTC.

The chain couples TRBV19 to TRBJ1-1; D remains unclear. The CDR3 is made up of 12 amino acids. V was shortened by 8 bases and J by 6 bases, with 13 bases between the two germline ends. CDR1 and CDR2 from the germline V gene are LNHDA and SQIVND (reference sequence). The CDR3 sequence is CASSLGIAEAFF. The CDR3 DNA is TGTGCCAGTTCTCTAGGTATTGCTGAAGCTTTCTTT.